This passage covers 9 T cell receptor beta chains from one sample sequenced in a study of T cells after yellow fever vaccination. TCRdb analysed the 5' RACE reads with MiXCR anew, one entry per CDR3 protein. The sample yields more than 1,000 distinct CDR3 sequences, under 75% seen once. The sequences come from PBMCs, either bulk or a sorted T-cell subset (CD4+, CD8+, memory, or dextramer-sorted; not recorded which), collected on the day of the yellow fever booster vaccination. The receptors here all came from a man between 18 and 35 years old who received the YFV17D yellow fever vaccine.

By share of the sample, this clonotype is large. This chain joins TRBV6-1 and TRBJ2-7, with D maybe TRBD2 (6 bases). V was cut by 4 bases and J by 4 bases, with 14 bases left in between. Germline V CDR1 and CDR2: MNHNS, SASEGT. There are 14 residues in the CDR3. CDR3 DNA sequence: TGTGCCAGCAGTGGTGGAGGGGAAAGTTACGAGCAGTACTTC. It is translated as CASSGGGESYEQYF.

The chain combines TRBV6-2 or TRBV6-3 with TRBJ1-1, with 7 bases fitting TRBD1. CDR3 length: 14 residues. Per germline, CDR1 MNHEY and CDR2 SVGEGT. With 2 bases clipped from V and 4 bases from J, the junction kept 4 bases outside the gene matches. The CDR3 DNA follows: TGTGCCAGCAGTTACGGACAGGCTGGCACTGAAGCTTTCTTT. Protein sequence: CASSYGQAGTEAFF.

The gene calls are TRBV7-6 and TRBJ1-1; TRBD1 aligns across 7 bases. Germline-derived CDR1 and CDR2 are SGHVS and FNYEAQ. V lost 6 bases and J lost 1; bases outside the gene matches: 2. The CDR3 sequence is 13 residues long. The CDR3 DNA sequence: TGTGCCAGCAGGGGGACAGAGAACACTGAAGCTTTCTTT. It yields the protein CASRGTENTEAFF.

This clonotype appeared a single time. The rearrangement joins TRBV29-1 to TRBJ2-1; D might be TRBD1 (6 bases). Trimming shortened V by 4 bases and J by 8 bases, and 12 bases separated the two germline ends. The germline V gene encodes CDR1 SQVTM and CDR2 ANQGSEA. The CDR3 loop spans 12 amino acids. Written as DNA, the CDR3 is TGCAGCGTTGTCCAGGGGTCCGATGAGCAGTTCTTC. This sequence encodes CSVVQGSDEQFF.

Worth noting for this clonotype: The germline gene is not matched at one end of the junction; a read error may be the cause. The chain combines TRBV6-6 with TRBJ2-7, with a tentative D call TRBD1 (6 bases). The CDR3 loop spans 14 amino acids. CDR1 and CDR2 from the germline V gene are MNHNY and SVGAGI (reference sequence). CDR3 loop: CASCSSGHVYEEYF. The CDR3, as DNA: TGTGCCAGCTGTTCCTCGGGACACGTATACGAGGAGTACTTC.

The V call is TRBV5-1, the J call TRBJ2-7, with D possibly being TRBD2 (5 bases). The germline gives CDR1 SGHRS, CDR2 YFSETQ. V was cut by 5 bases and J by 2 bases, with 11 bases left in between. The CDR3 contains 13 residues. DNA for the CDR3: TGCGCCAGCAGAACAGACGGGGCCTACGAGCAGTACTTC. Translating it yields CASRTDGAYEQYF. Variable domain in full (rest from reference TRBV5-1 and TRBJ2-7): KAGVTQTPRYLIKTRGQQVTLSCSPISGHRSVSWYQQTPGQGLQFLFEYFSETQRNKGNFPGRFSGRQFSNSRSEMNVSTLELGDSALYLCASRTDGAYEQYFGPGTRLTVT.

The genes are TRBV5-4 and TRBJ2-3, with D perhaps assigned TRBD1 or TRBD2 (6 bases each). The CDR3 sequence is 14 residues long. Germline CDR1 SGHNT, CDR2 YYREEE (reference sequence). Trimming left V 4 bases short and J 9 bases short, with 18 bases between. The CDR3 coding sequence is TGTGCCAGCAGCCCGAGGGGGGAGATAGGCACGCAGTATTTT. This codes for CASSPRGEIGTQYF. Drawing the rest from reference TRBV5-4 and TRBJ2-3, the complete variable domain is ETGVTQSPTHLIKTRGQQVTLRCSSQSGHNTVSWYQQALGQGPQFIFQYYREEENGRGNFPPRFSGLQFPNYSSELNVNALELDDSALYLCASSPRGEIGTQYFGPGTRLTVL.

This chain joins TRBV14 and TRBJ2-1, with 12 nucleotides matching TRBD1. V lost 7 bases, J lost 12 bases, and 10 bases stayed unmatched. The CDR3 is 14 residues long. Germline V gene sequence: CDR1 SGHDN, CDR2 FVKESK. The CDR3 coding sequence is TGTGCCAGCAACCGGGACAGGGGGCGCGGAAGGCAGTTCTTC. Translating gives CASNRDRGRGRQFF.

This clonotype was counted a single time. V and J are TRBV29-1 and TRBJ2-4, with 9 nucleotides matching TRBD1. Trimming removed 6 bases from V and 4 bases from J; junction bases left unmatched: 7. The CDR3 has 14 amino acids. Per the germline V gene, CDR1 is SQVTM and CDR2 is ANQGSEA. The CDR3 reads CSVGFDRGKNIQYF. The CDR3 bases are TGCAGCGTGGGATTCGACAGGGGGAAAAACATTCAGTACTTC.